This T cell receptor (beta chain) stems from a study of beta chain features in type 1 diabetes. The sequenced template was cDNA made from the entire isolated RNA. Produced via immunoSEQ multiplex PCR; TCRdb's table is partial and in-frame only. This table has roughly 300,000 clones, 7% to 10% appearing once. Note on this clone: Its antigen remains unknown.

The CDR3 has 17 residues. Germline CDR1 is SEHNR and CDR2 is FQNEAQ (reference sequence). Trimming stripped 5 bases from V and 4 bases from J, with 23 bases between. Points from the study as a whole: Naive, central memory and regulatory TCRB repertoires appeared more similar among patients than healthy donors. A moderate, significant TCRB CDR3 shortening appeared in type 1 diabetes across four CD4+ subsets.

Purity exceeded 95% in all sorted populations. This clonotype was sampled from a man aged 30-40 years with type 1 diabetes. Sample: central memory CD4+ T cells from blood. V gene TRBV7-9 combines with J gene TRBJ2-5; D might be TRBD1 (6 bases). The DNA for the CDR3 is TGTGCCAGCAGCACCTCTTCTATCCGGGACACAAGAGAGACCCAGTACTTC. Amino acids: CASSTSSIRDTRETQYF.